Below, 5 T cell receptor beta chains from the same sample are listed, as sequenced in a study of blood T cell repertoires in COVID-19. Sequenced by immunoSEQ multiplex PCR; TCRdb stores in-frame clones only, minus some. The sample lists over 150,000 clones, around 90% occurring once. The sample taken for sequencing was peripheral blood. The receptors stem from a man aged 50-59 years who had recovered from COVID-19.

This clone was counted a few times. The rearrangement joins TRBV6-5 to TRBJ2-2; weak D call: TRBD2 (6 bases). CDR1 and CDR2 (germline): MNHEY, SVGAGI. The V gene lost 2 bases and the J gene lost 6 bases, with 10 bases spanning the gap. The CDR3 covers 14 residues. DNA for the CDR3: TGTGCCAGCAGTTACGGCGGGACTTCCGGGGAGCTGTTTTTT. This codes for CASSYGGTSGELFF.

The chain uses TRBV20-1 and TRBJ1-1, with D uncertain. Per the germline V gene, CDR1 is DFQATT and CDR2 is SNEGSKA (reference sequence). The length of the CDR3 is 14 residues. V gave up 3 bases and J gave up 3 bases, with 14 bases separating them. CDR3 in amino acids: CSASPPVMDTEAFF. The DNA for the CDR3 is TGCAGTGCTAGTCCTCCAGTTATGGACACTGAAGCTTTCTTT.

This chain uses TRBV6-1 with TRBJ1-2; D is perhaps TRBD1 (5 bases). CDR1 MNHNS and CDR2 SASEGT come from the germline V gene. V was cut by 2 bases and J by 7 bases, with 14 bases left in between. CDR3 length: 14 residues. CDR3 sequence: CASSEWGGGSGYTF. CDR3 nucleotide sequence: TGTGCCAGCAGTGAATGGGGCGGGGGGTCTGGCTACACCTTC.

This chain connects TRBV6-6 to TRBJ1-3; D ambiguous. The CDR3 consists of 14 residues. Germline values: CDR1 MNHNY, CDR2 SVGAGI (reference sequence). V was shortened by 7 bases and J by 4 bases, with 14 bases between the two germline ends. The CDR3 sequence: CASKPGGRGNTIYF. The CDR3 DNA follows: TGTGCCAGCAAACCAGGTGGAAGGGGAAACACCATATATTTT.

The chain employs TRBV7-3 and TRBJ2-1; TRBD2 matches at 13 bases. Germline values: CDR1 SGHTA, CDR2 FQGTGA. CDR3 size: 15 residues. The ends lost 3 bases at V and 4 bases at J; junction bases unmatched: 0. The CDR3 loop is CASSLGLAGYNEQFF. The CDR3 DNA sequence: TGTGCCAGCAGCTTGGGACTAGCGGGATACAATGAGCAGTTCTTC.